A single sample gave rise to the 29 T cell receptor beta chains below, sequenced in a study of human T cells and chemical hapten exposure. Time point specified: patch test 2, 6 weeks after DPC sensitization. Treatment meaning: therapeutic diphenylcyclopropenone sensitization with weekly scalp DPC. TCRdb called the RACE reads again in MiXCR, with one record for every CDR3 protein. The table lists about 70,000 distinct CDR3 sequences, approximately 9% of them singletons, with under 3.5% in the top ten. The sample consisted of whole blood, taken in connection with sensitization to the hapten diphenylcyclopropenone (DPC). The receptors here all came from a woman aged 45-65 years with alopecia areata. Some clones in this sample may be carry-over from other donors' samples.

In this sample, this clonotype turned up many times. V gene TRBV7-2 combines with J gene TRBJ2-3; 8 bases line up with TRBD2. Germline V lookup: CDR1 SGHTA, CDR2 FQGNSA. The junction had 6 bases not matched to a gene; V was cut back by 11 bases and J by 2 bases. The length of the CDR3 is 13 residues. CDR3 sequence reads: CAAGRADTDTQYF. The CDR3 nucleotides are TGTGCCGCCGGGAGGGCCGACACAGATACGCAGTATTTT.

The gene calls are TRBV3-1 and TRBJ2-1; 7 bases are a match to TRBD2. Germline CDR1 and CDR2: LGHDT and YNNKEL (reference sequence). The CDR3 consists of 12 residues. V dropped 5 bases and J dropped 10; count of bases not matched to a gene: 5. CDR3 DNA: TGTGCCAGCAGCGGGGACGGGAGGGAGCAGTTCTTC. Its protein is CASSGDGREQFF.

This clonotype was observed at least ten times. The V gene is TRBV6-1, the J gene TRBJ1-6, with 7 positions matching TRBD1. This CDR3 has 15 amino acids. Germline V gene lookup returns CDR1 MNHNS and CDR2 SASEGT. With 2 bases clipped from V and 8 bases from J, the junction kept 6 bases outside the gene matches. The CDR3 nucleotides are TGTGCCAGCAGTGAACCACCCGACAGGGATTCACCCCTCCACTTT. Amino acids: CASSEPPDRDSPLHF.

This clonotype was observed a handful of times. The chain employs TRBV7-6 and TRBJ2-3, with no clear D. In germline, CDR1 is SGHVS, CDR2 FNYEAQ. V lost 0 bases and J lost 1, with 8 bases in between. The CDR3 consists of 15 residues. CDR3 nucleotides: TGTGCCAGCAGCTTAGCTATAGGCGGCACAGATACGCAGTATTTT. Amino acid sequence: CASSLAIGGTDTQYF.

V usage is TRBV6-5 and J usage is TRBJ2-7; possible D gene TRBD2, 6 bases. V lost 0 bases to trimming and J lost 4 bases, with 7 bases between them. The CDR3 contains 13 residues. From germline, CDR1 is MNHEY and CDR2 SVGAGI. In DNA, the CDR3 is TGTGCCAGCAGTTACTCGGAGGGGTACGAGCAGTACTTC. It is translated as CASSYSEGYEQYF.

This clonotype showed up just a few times. The chain links TRBV6-1 to TRBJ1-1, with TRBD1 matching over 8 bases. V gave up 1 base and J gave up 6 bases; unmatched junction bases: 7. CDR3 length: 15 residues. Germline loops: CDR1 MNHNS, CDR2 SASEGT. CDR3 loop: CASSEVWTGSPEAFF. The DNA for the CDR3 is TGTGCCAGCAGTGAAGTATGGACAGGGAGCCCTGAAGCTTTCTTT.

The chain joins TRBV11-2 to TRBJ2-4, with 8 bases lining up with TRBD2. Germline V gene data show CDR1 as SGHAT and CDR2 as FQNNGV. After removal of 3 bases from V and 0 bases from J, the junction contained 13 bases not matched to a gene. The CDR3 runs to 19 residues. The CDR3 DNA reads as TGTGCCAGCAGCTTCCCACCGGGGGTAGCGGGGCTAGCCAAAAACATTCAGTACTTC. This gives the protein CASSFPPGVAGLAKNIQYF.

This clonotype was counted a few times. J is TRBJ2-7 and V is TRBV4-3; D uncertain. V was trimmed by 1 base and J by 0 bases, leaving 4 bases between them. The CDR3 is 13 amino acids. Germline CDR1 is LGHNA and CDR2 is YSLEER. DNA for the CDR3: TGCGCCAGCAGCCAAGTTGGCTCCTACGAGCAGTACTTC. This translates into CASSQVGSYEQYF.

The gene calls are TRBV6-1 and TRBJ2-1, with TRBD1 as a possible D gene (5 bases). Germline CDR1 is MNHNS and CDR2 is SASEGT. Trimming shortened V by 8 bases and J by 0 bases, and 11 bases separated the two germline ends. The CDR3 totals 14 residues. The CDR3 sequence: CASQDTSSYNEQFF. The CDR3 coding sequence is TGTGCCAGCCAGGACACGAGCTCCTACAATGAGCAGTTCTTC.

The table lists this clonotype with a few counts. J is TRBJ2-2 and V is TRBV29-1; D uncertain. Trimming pared 1 base from V and 4 bases from J, leaving 7 bases between. Germline lookup yields CDR1 SQVTM and CDR2 ANQGSEA. The CDR3 runs 13 residues. This CDR3 reads CSVEAPLTGELFF. CDR3 bases: TGCAGCGTTGAAGCCCCCCTCACCGGGGAGCTGTTTTTT.

A few counts support this clonotype. This sequence joins TRBV7-9 and TRBJ2-1, with 11 bases lining up with TRBD1. Trimming removed 7 bases from V and 10 bases from J; junction bases left unmatched: 12. The V gene's germline CDR1 is SEHNR and CDR2 FQNEAQ (reference sequence). CDR3 length: 15 amino acids. The CDR3 DNA reads TGTGCCAGCATCTGGGGGACAGGGGGAGCTGGGGAGCAGTTCTTC. This encodes CASIWGTGGAGEQFF.

This clonotype was detected many times. V and J are TRBV12-3 or TRBV12-4 and TRBJ2-3; 7 nucleotides align to TRBD1. V dropped 5 bases and J dropped 4; count of bases not matched to a gene: 9. CDR3 length: 15 amino acids. The CDR3 region is CASSLTTGPSDTQYF. DNA of the CDR3: TGTGCCAGCAGTCTAACGACAGGGCCGTCAGATACGCAGTATTTT.

This clonotype was observed a handful of times. The chain joins TRBV29-1 to TRBJ1-1; TRBD1 is a possible D gene (5 bases). CDR3 length equals 12 residues. Looked up from germline, CDR1 is SQVTM and CDR2 is ANQGSEA. The CDR3 loop is CSGWGGLTEAFF. DNA of the CDR3: TGCAGTGGATGGGGGGGTTTGACTGAAGCTTTCTTT.

The rearrangement joins TRBV9 to TRBJ2-5, with 7 bases that match TRBD2. The CDR3 is 14 residues long. Germline V lookup: CDR1 SGDLS, CDR2 YYNGEE. J gave up 5 bases and V 0 bases, and 4 bases lay outside the gene matches. This CDR3 is CASSVDLGGETQYF. CDR3 in DNA: TGTGCCAGCAGCGTAGATCTGGGGGGGGAGACCCAGTACTTC.

This clonotype has just a few counts. The chain joins TRBV2 to TRBJ2-5, with unresolved D. CDR3 length equals 13 residues. The germline CDR1 and CDR2 sequences are SNHLY and FYNNEI. V lost 1 base to trimming and J lost 2 bases, with 5 bases between them. DNA for the CDR3: TGTGCCAGCAGTGAAGGCCAGCAAGAGACCCAGTACTTC. Its translation: CASSEGQQETQYF.

The chain uses TRBV14 and TRBJ2-5; no clear D gene. Germline loops: CDR1 SGHDN, CDR2 FVKESK. This CDR3 has 13 residues. Trimming removed 0 bases at V and 4 bases at J, with 6 bases between. The CDR3 loop is CASSQDHGETQYF. DNA of the CDR3: TGTGCCAGCAGCCAAGATCACGGAGAGACCCAGTACTTC. Full variable domain (rest looked up from reference TRBV14 and TRBJ2-5): EAGVTQFPSHSVIEKGQTVTLRCDPISGHDNLYWYRRVMGKEIKFLLHFVKESKQDESGMPNNRFLAERTGGTYSTLKVQPAELEDSGVYFCASSQDHGETQYFGPGTRLLVL.

V usage is TRBV6-6 and J usage is TRBJ1-6, with D unclear. The CDR3 runs 15 residues. Trimming shortened V by 2 bases and J by 6 bases, and 11 bases separated the two germline ends. Germline loops: CDR1 MNHNY, CDR2 SVGAGI (reference sequence). For the CDR3, the DNA is TGTGCCAGCAGTTACCCCGGCAGGACTAATTCACCCCTCCACTTT. Encoded protein: CASSYPGRTNSPLHF.

The table lists this clonotype with many counts. The CDR3 coding sequence is TGTGCCAGCAGCCCATGGGACAGGGGAGGTGAAAAACTGTTTTTT. This sequence encodes CASSPWDRGGEKLFF. This chain uses TRBV6-5 with TRBJ1-4; 10 nucleotides agree with TRBD1. The CDR3 spans 15 residues. Trimming took 6 bases from V and 7 from J; bases not matched to a gene: 8. Germline V gene sequence: CDR1 MNHEY, CDR2 SVGAGI.

This clonotype was seen more than once but under ten times. J is TRBJ2-3 and V is TRBV3-1; D uncertain. V was shortened by 6 bases and J by 5 bases, with 12 bases between the two germline ends. This CDR3 has 13 amino acids. The germline gives CDR1 LGHDT, CDR2 YNNKEL (reference sequence). The CDR3 spells CASSQSPVDTQYF. In nucleotides, the CDR3 is TGTGCCAGCAGTCAATCCCCTGTAGATACGCAGTATTTT.

This clonotype turned up a few times. The chain uses TRBV12-3 or TRBV12-4 and TRBJ1-5; a possible D gene is TRBD1 (6 bases). The CDR3 is made up of 13 amino acids. V lost 3 bases to trimming and J lost 8 bases, with 11 bases between them. The CDR3 sequence: CASSLDSRKPQHF. The DNA of the CDR3 is TGTGCCAGCAGTTTGGACAGTCGTAAGCCCCAGCATTTT.

This clonotype has a count of ten or more. The chain couples TRBV20-1 to TRBJ2-2, with TRBD1 matching 7 bases. CDR1 DFQATT and CDR2 SNEGSKA come from the germline V gene (reference sequence). The CDR3 runs 15 residues. Trimming cost V 5 bases and J 0 bases; bases outside gene matches: 6. This CDR3 reads CSARDRDTNTGELFF. The DNA for the CDR3 is TGCAGTGCTCGGGACAGAGACACGAACACCGGGGAGCTGTTTTTT.

The sample holds a few counts of this clonotype. This chain uses TRBV12-3 or TRBV12-4 with TRBJ1-3; D unresolved. The V end lost 5 bases, the J end lost 0 bases, and 8 bases lay between the germline ends. The CDR3 has 14 amino acids. The DNA of the CDR3 is TGTGCCAGCAGTACATTCCTCTCTGGAAACACCATATATTTT. It is translated as CASSTFLSGNTIYF.

The J gene is TRBJ2-7, the V gene TRBV27, with 13 bases identical to TRBD2. Germline loops: CDR1 MNHEY, CDR2 SMNVEV (reference sequence). V gave up 3 bases and J gave up 2 bases; unmatched junction bases: 4. The CDR3 sequence is 16 residues long. The CDR3 DNA is TGTGCCAGCAGTTTGGAGGGACTAGCGGGAACCTACGAGCAGTACTTC. The encoded protein is CASSLEGLAGTYEQYF.

This clonotype was picked up many times. The chain couples TRBV28 to TRBJ2-1, with 9 bases that match TRBD2. CDR1 and CDR2 from the germline V gene are MDHEN and SYDVKM. The CDR3 contains 15 residues. V dropped 8 bases and J dropped 6; count of bases not matched to a gene: 11. The CDR3 DNA reads as TGTGCCAGCCGAACAAAAACGACTAGCGGCAATGAGCAGTTCTTC. This sequence encodes CASRTKTTSGNEQFF.

This clonotype has ten or more counts. This chain joins TRBV20-1 and TRBJ1-6, with unresolved D. The CDR3 length is 12 residues. The V end was cut by 5 bases, the J end by 7 bases, with 9 bases between. Per the germline V gene, CDR1 is DFQATT and CDR2 is SNEGSKA (reference sequence). CDR3 residues: CSAGAGNSPLHF. In DNA, the CDR3 is TGCAGTGCTGGCGCCGGAAATTCACCCCTCCACTTT.

The sample holds a few counts of this clonotype. This chain connects TRBV9 to TRBJ2-3; D possibly corresponds to TRBD2 (5 bases). The CDR3 covers 15 residues. The germline V gene has CDR1 SGDLS and CDR2 YYNGEE. V was cut by 1 base and J by 3 bases, with 12 bases left in between. The CDR3 protein is CASSVLGGGTDTQYF. In DNA form, the CDR3 reads TGTGCCAGCAGCGTACTAGGAGGTGGTACAGATACGCAGTATTTT.

J is TRBJ2-7 and V is TRBV6-5, with D possibly called TRBD1 or TRBD2 (6 bases each). The V and J ends lost 2 bases and 6 bases respectively, with 11 bases between them. Germline loops: CDR1 MNHEY, CDR2 SVGAGI. The CDR3 length is 13 residues. The CDR3 here is CASSYIRGGEQYF. CDR3 DNA sequence: TGTGCCAGCAGTTACATCAGGGGAGGCGAGCAGTACTTC.

This clonotype appeared a few times. The rearrangement joins TRBV13 to TRBJ2-3; D gene unclear. Germline V gives CDR1 PRHDT, CDR2 FYEKMQ (reference sequence). The CDR3 is 16 residues long. V shed 0 bases and J shed 5 bases, with 15 bases lying between them. The DNA of the CDR3 is TGTGCCAGCAGCTTAGGACTCAACCAAGTCCGAGATACGCAGTATTTT. This encodes CASSLGLNQVRDTQYF.

This chain links TRBV4-3 with TRBJ1-1; a weak D match, TRBD1 (6 bases). Germline values: CDR1 LGHNA, CDR2 YSLEER. V lost 1 base and J 2 bases, leaving 17 bases between the germline ends. This CDR3 is 17 amino acids long. The CDR3, as DNA: TGCGCCAGCAGCCAAGCGGGGGCAGGGTTCGGCAACACTGAAGCTTTCTTT. It specifies CASSQAGAGFGNTEAFF.